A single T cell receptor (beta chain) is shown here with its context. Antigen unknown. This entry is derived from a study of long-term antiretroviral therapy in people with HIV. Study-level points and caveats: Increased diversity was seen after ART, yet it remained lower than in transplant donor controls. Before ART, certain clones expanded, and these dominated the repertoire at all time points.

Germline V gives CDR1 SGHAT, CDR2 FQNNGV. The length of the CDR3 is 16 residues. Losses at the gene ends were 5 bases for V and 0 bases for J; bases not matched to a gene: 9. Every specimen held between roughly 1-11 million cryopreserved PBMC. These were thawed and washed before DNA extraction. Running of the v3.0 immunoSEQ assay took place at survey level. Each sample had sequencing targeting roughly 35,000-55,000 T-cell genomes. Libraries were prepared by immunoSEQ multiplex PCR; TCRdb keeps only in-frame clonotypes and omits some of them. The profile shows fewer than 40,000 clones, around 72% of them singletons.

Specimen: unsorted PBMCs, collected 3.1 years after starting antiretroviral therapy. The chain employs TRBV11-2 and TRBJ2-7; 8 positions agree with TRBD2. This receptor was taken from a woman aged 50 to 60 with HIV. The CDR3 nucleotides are TGTGCCAGCAGCCCCATCCCGCGGGGGGACTCCTACGAGCAGTACTTC. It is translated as CASSPIPRGDSYEQYF.